The present entry profiles one TCR beta chain with its context. Its antigen remains unknown. Amplification used 60 Vbeta primers and 13 Jbeta primers. Sequencing used immunoSEQ multiplex PCR; TCRdb keeps in-frame clones, though not all of them. The data show fewer than 200,000 clones, approximately 80% seen once. The entry originates in a study of cytomegalovirus exposure and HLA in healthy donors. General observations from the study: Researchers counted 164 TCR beta chains as cytomegalovirus-associated. Looking again later, the authors saw that most CMV-associated TCR beta chains seemed HLA-restricted.

The receptor comes from a man aged 30 to 39 in good health and CMV-seronegative. Sequencing used PBMCs.

The CDR3 sequence is CASSLRGGFDLMNTEAFF. CDR3 DNA: TGCGCCAGCAGCTTAAGGGGTGGCTTCGACCTTATGAACACTGAAGCTTTCTTT. The chain carries TRBV5-1 and TRBJ1-1; possibly TRBD1 for D (5 bases). V lost 2 bases to trimming and J lost 0 bases, with 20 bases between them. The CDR3 totals 18 residues. The germline V gene encodes CDR1 SGHRS and CDR2 YFSETQ.